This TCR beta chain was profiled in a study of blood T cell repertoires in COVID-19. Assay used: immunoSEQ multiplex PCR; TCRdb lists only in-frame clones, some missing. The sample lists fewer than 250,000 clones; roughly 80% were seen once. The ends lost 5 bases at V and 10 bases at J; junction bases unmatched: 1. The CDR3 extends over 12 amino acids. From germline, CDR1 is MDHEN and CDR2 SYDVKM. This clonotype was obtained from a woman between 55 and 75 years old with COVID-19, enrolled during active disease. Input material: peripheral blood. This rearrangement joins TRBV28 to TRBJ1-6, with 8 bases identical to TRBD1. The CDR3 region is CASSPGGSPLHF. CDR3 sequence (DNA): TGTGCCAGCAGTCCAGGGGGCTCACCCCTCCACTTT.